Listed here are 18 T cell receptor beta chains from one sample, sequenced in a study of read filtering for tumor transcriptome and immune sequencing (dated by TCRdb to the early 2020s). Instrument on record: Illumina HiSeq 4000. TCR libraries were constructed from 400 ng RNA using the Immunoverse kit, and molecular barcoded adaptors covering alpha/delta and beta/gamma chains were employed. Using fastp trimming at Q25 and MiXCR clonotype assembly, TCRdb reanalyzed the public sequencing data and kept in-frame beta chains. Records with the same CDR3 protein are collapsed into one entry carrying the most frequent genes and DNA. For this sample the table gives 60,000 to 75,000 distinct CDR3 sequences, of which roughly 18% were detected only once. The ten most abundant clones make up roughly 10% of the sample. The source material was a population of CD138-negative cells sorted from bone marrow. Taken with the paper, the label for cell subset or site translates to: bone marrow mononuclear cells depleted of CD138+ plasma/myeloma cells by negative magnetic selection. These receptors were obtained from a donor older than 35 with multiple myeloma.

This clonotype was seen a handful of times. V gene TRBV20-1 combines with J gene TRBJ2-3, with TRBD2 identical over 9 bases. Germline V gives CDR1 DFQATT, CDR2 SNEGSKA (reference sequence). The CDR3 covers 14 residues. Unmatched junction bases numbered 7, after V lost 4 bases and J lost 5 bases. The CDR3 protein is CSAMAGGLEDTQYF. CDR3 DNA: TGCAGTGCTATGGCGGGAGGGCTGGAAGATACGCAGTATTTT.

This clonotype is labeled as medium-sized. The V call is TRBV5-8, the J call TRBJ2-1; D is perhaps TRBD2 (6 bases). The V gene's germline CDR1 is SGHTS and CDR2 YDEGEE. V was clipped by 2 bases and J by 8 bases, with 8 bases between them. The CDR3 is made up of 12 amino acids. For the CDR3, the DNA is TGTGCCAGCAGCTTAACGGGGGATGAGCAGTTCTTC. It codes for CASSLTGDEQFF.

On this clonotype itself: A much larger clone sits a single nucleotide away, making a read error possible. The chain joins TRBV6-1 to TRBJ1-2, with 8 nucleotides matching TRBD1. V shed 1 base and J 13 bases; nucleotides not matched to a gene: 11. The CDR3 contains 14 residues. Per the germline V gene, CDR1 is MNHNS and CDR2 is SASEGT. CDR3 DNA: TGTGCCAGCAGTGAAGTGTCCTGGACAGGGTTTACCACCTTC. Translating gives CASSEVSWTGFTTF.

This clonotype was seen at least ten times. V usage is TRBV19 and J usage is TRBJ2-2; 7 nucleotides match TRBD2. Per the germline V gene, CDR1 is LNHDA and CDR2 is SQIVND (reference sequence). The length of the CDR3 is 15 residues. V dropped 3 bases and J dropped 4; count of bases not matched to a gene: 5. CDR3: CASSIGGSVTGELFF. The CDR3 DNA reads TGTGCCAGTAGTATCGGCGGGAGTGTCACCGGGGAGCTGTTTTTT.

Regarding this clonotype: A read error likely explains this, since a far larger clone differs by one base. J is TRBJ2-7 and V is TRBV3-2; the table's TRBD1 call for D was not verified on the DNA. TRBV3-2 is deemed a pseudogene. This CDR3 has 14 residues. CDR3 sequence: CASSLGRGTYELYF. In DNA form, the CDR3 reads TGTGCCAGCAGCCTAGGCCGGGGGACCTACGAGCTGTACTTC.

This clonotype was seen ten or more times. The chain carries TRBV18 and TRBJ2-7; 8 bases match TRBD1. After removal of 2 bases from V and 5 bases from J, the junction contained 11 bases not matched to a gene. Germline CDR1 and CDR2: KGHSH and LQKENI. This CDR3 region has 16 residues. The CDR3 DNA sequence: TGTGCCAGCTCACCATTAGAAAGGACAGGGACCCACGAGCAGTACTTC. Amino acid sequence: CASSPLERTGTHEQYF.

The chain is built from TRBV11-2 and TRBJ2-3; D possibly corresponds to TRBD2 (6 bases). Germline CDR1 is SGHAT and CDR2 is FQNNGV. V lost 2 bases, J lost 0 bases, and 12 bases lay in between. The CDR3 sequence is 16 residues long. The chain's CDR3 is CASSLMGRGSTDTQYF. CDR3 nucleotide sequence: TGTGCCAGCAGCTTAATGGGCCGGGGGAGCACAGATACGCAGTATTTT.

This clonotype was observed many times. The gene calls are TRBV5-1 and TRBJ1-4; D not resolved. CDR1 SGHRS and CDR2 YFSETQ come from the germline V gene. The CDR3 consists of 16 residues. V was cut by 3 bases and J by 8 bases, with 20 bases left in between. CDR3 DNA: TGCGCCAGCAGCTCAGGCCCCCCTCACCCCGGCGAAAAACTGTTTTTT. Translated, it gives CASSSGPPHPGEKLFF.

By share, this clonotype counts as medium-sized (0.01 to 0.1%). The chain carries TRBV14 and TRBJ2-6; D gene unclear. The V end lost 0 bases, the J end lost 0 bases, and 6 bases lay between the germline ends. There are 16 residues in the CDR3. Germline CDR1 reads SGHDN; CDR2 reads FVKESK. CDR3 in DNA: TGTGCCAGCAGCCAAGATCGAAGCTCTGGGGCCAACGTCCTGACTTTC. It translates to CASSQDRSSGANVLTF.

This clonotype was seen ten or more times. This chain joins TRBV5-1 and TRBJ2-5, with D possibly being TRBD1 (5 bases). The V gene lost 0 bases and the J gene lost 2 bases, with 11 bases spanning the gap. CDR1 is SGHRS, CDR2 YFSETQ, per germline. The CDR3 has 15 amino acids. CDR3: CASSLDGRVQETQYF. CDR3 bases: TGCGCCAGCAGCTTGGACGGCAGGGTGCAAGAGACCCAGTACTTC.

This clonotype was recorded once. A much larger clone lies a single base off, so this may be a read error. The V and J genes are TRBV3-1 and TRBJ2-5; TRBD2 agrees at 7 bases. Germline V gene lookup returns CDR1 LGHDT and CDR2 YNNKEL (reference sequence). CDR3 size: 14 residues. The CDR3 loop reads CASSQLAAQETQHF. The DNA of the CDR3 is TGTGCCAGCAGCCAACTAGCGGCCCAAGAGACCCAGCACTTC.

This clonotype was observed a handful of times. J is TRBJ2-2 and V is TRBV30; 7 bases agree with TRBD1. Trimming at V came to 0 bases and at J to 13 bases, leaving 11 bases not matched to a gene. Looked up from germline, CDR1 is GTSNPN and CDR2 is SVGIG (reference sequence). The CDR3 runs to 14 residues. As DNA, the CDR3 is TGTGCCTGGAGTGTACGTCAGGGGGAACCGGGGCTGTTTTTT. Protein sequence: CAWSVRQGEPGLFF. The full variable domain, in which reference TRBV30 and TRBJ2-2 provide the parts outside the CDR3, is SQTIHQWPATLVQPVGSPLSLECTVEGTSNPNLYWYRQAAGRGLQLLFYSVGIGQISSEVPQNLSASRPQDRQFILSSKKLLLSDSGFYLCAWSVRQGEPGLFFGEGSRLTVL.

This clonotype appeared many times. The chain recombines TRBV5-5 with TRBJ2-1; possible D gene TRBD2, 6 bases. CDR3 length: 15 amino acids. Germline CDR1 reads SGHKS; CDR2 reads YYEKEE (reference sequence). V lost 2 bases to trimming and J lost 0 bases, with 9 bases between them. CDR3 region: CASSFTTSSYNEQFF. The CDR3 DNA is TGTGCCAGCAGCTTTACGACTAGCTCCTACAATGAGCAGTTCTTC.

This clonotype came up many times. The CDR3 loop is CASSLGTMGRETQYF. Written as DNA, the CDR3 is TGTGCCAGCAGCTTAGGGACTATGGGACGGGAGACCCAGTACTTC. This chain joins TRBV7-8 and TRBJ2-5; D perhaps matches TRBD2 (6 bases). Germline CDR1 is SGHVS and CDR2 is FQNEAQ. V was cut by 1 base and J by 5 bases, with 14 bases left in between. The CDR3 covers 15 residues.

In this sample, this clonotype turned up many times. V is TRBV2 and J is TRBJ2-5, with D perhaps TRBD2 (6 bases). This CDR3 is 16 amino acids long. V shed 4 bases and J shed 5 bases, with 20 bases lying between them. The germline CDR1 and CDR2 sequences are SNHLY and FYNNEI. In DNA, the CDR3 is TGTGCCAGCAGTGCTTCTAGGATGCGGGGCGGTGAGACCCAGTACTTC. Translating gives CASSASRMRGGETQYF.

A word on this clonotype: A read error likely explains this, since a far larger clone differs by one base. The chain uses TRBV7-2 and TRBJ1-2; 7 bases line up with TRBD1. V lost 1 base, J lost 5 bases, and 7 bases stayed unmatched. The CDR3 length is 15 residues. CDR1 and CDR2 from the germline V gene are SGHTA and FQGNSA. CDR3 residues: CASSLERQGYYGYTF. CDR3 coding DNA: TGTGCCAGCAGCTTAGAGAGACAGGGATATTATGGCTACACCTTC.

The CDR3 sequence: CSARPSGNSDTQYF. The CDR3, as DNA: TGCAGTGCTAGGCCTAGCGGGAATTCAGATACGCAGTATTTT. V usage is TRBV20-1 and J usage is TRBJ2-3; TRBD2 aligns across 9 bases. The CDR3 spans 14 residues. Germline CDR1 is DFQATT and CDR2 is SNEGSKA (reference sequence). The junction had 5 bases not matched to a gene; V was cut back by 3 bases and J by 4 bases.

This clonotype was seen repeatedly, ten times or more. As DNA, the CDR3 is TGTGCCAGCAGCTTAGGGGTGGCGGGAGCCTCCACAGATACGCAGTATTTT. Residues: CASSLGVAGASTDTQYF. V usage is TRBV7-2 and J usage is TRBJ2-3; 7 nucleotides agree with TRBD2. The CDR3 consists of 17 residues. J gave up 2 bases and V 1 base, and 9 bases lay outside the gene matches. CDR1 and CDR2 from the germline V gene are SGHTA and FQGNSA.